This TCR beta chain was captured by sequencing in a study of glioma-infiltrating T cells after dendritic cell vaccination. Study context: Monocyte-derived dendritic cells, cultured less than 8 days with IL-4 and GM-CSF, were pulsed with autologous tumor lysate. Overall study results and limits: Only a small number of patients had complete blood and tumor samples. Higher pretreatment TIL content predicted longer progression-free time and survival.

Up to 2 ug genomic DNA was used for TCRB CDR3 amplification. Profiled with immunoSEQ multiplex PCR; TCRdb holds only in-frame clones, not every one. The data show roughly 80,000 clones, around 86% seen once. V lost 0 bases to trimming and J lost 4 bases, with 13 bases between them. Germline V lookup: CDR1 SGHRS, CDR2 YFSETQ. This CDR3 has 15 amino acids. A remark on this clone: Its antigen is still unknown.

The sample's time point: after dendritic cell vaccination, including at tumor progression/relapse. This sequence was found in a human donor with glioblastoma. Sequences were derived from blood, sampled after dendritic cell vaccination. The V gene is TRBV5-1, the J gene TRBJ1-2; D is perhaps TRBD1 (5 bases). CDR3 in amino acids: CASSLGTGSGYGYTF. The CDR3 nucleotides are TGCGCCAGCAGCTTGGGTACAGGCTCCGGCTATGGCTACACCTTC.